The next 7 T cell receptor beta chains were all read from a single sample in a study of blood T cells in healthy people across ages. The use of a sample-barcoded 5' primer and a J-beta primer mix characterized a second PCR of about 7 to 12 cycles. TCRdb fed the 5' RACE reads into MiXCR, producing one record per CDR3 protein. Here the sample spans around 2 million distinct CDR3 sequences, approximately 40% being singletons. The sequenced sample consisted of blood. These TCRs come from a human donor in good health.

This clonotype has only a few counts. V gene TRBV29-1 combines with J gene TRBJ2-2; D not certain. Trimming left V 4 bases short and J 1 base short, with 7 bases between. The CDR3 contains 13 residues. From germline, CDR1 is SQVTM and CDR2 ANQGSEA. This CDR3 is CSVGPLNTGELFF. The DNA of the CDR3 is TGCAGCGTTGGCCCCCTGAACACCGGGGAGCTGTTTTTT.

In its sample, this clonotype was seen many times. CDR3 nucleotide sequence: TGTGCCAGCAGCTTAGAATTACGGGGGGCCGCAAATGAGCAGTTCTTC. It codes for CASSLELRGAANEQFF. J is TRBJ2-1 and V is TRBV7-2; possibly TRBD2 for D (7 bases). The V gene's germline CDR1 is SGHTA and CDR2 FQGNSA. The CDR3 runs 16 residues. Deletions cut 1 base from V and 7 bases from J, with 17 bases between.

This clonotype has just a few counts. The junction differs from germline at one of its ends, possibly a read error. CDR3 sequence reads: CSARADRGREQYF. Written as DNA, the CDR3 is TGCAGTGCCAGAGCCGACAGGGGAAGGGAGCAGTACTTC. The gene calls are TRBV20-1 and TRBJ2-4, with TRBD1 identical over 8 bases. The CDR3 runs to 13 residues. Per germline, CDR1 DFQATT and CDR2 SNEGSKA (reference sequence).

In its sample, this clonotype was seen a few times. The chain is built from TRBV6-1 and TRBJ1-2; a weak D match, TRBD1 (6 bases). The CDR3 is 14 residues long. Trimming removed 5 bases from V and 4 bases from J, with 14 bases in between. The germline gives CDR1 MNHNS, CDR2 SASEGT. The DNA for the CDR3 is TGTGCCAGCAGTCTACAGGGACGGTCCTATGGCTACACCTTC. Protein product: CASSLQGRSYGYTF.

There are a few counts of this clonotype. CDR3 in DNA: TGTGCCAGCAGCCAAGTAGTATCTCGAGCGTGGGAGACCCAGTACTTC. Amino acid sequence: CASSQVVSRAWETQYF. This sequence joins TRBV3-1 and TRBJ2-5; D is ambiguous. Germline assignment: CDR1 LGHDT and CDR2 YNNKEL (reference sequence). Trimming took off 1 base at V and 5 bases at J, with 17 bases between the two ends. The CDR3 sequence is 16 residues long.

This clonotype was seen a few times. In DNA, the CDR3 is TGTGCCAGCAGTTCGGCCCAGTACTTATATGGCTACACCTTC. Translated, it gives CASSSAQYLYGYTF. The chain links TRBV28 to TRBJ1-2; no firm D call. Germline CDR1 is MDHEN and CDR2 is SYDVKM. CDR3 length: 14 amino acids. Trimming removed 4 bases from V and 5 bases from J, with 14 bases in between.

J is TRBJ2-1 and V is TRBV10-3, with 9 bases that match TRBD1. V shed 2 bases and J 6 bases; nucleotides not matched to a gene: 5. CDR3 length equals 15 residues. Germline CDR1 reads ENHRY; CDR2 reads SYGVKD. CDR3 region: CAISELGQGGNEQFF. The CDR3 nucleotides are TGTGCCATCAGTGAGCTGGGACAGGGTGGCAATGAGCAGTTCTTC.